This T cell receptor (beta chain) came from a study of blood T cell repertoires in COVID-19. Study summary: COVID-19 samples, acute and convalescent, were from the United States, Italy and Spain. Sources were T cells, B-cell-depleted T cells, or PBMCs; the material itself was cDNA or gDNA.

As processed by the authors: How many nucleated cells were present was estimated from reference gene primer amplification. Profiled with immunoSEQ multiplex PCR; TCRdb holds only in-frame clones, not every one. V and J calls and clone size come straight from that table; D and trimming were deduced from the DNA. Among 120,000 or so clones listed, 65% to 85% were seen once. V gave up 5 bases and J gave up 5 bases; unmatched junction bases: 13. The CDR3 is 16 amino acids. Germline lookup yields CDR1 MNHEY and CDR2 SVGEGT. The chain has TRBV6-2 or TRBV6-3 and TRBJ2-7; 9 nucleotides agree with TRBD1. This sequence was found in a man aged 80 or over with active or convalescent COVID-19. The sequencing input was peripheral blood. The CDR3 bases are TGTGCCAGCAGTGTCTTACAGGGGGCCAAGGGGGACGAGCAGTACTTC. Translated: CASSVLQGAKGDEQYF.